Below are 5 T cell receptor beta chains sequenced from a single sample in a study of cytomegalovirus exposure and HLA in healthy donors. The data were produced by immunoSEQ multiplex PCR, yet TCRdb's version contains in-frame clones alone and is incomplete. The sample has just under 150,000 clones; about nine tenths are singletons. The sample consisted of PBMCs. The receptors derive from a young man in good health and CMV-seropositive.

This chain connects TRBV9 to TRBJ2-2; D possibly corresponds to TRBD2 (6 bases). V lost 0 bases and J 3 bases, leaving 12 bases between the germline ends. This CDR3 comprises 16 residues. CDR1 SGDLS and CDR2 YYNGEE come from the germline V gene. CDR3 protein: CASSVAGSGHTGELFF. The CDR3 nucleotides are TGTGCCAGCAGCGTAGCTGGTAGCGGCCACACCGGGGAGCTGTTTTTT.

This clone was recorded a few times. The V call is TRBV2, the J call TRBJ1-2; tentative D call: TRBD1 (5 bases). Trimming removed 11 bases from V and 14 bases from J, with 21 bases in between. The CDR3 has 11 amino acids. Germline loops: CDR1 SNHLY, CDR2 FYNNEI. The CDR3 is CASWAGRVGTF. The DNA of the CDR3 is TGTGCCTCCTGGGCAGGGAGGGTCGGAACCTTC.

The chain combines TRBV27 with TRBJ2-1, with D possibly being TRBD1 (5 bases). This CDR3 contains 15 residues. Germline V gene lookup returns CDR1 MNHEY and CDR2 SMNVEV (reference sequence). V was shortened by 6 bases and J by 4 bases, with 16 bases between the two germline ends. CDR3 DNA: TGTGCCAGCAGACTTAAGATTCGACAGTACAATGAGCAGTTCTTC. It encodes CASRLKIRQYNEQFF.

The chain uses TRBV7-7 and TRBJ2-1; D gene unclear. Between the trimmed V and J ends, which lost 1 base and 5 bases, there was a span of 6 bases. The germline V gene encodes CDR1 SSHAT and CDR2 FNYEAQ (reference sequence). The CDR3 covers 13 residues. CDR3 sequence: CASSLGPDNEQFF. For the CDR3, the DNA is TGTGCCAGCAGCTTAGGGCCCGACAATGAGCAGTTCTTC.

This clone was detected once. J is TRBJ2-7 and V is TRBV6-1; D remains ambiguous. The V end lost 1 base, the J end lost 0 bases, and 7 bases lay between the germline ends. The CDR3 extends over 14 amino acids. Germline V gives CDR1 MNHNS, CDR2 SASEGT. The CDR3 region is CASSEDSSSYEQYF. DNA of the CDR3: TGTGCCAGCAGTGAAGACAGTAGCTCCTACGAGCAGTACTTC.